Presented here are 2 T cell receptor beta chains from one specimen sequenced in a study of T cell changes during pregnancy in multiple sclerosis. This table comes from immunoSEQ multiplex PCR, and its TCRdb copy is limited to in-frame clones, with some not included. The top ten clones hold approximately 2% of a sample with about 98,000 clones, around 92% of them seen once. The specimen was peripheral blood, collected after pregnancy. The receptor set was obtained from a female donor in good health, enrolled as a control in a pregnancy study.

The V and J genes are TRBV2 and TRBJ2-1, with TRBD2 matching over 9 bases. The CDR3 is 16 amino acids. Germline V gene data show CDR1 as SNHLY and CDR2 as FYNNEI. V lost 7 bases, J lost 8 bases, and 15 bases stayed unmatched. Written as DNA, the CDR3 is TGTGCCAGCATCATAGCGGGGACTAGCTCTCTCCATGAGCAGTTCTTC. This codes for CASIIAGTSSLHEQFF.

Here the CDR3 reads CSAEDQETQYF. Written as DNA, the CDR3 is TGCAGTGCGGAGGACCAAGAGACCCAGTACTTC. V usage is TRBV20-1 and J usage is TRBJ2-5; D may be TRBD2 (5 bases). The CDR3 sequence is 11 residues long. CDR1 and CDR2 from the germline V gene are DFQATT and SNEGSKA (reference sequence). The V end lost 6 bases, the J end lost 0 bases, and 5 bases lay between the germline ends.